These 28 T cell receptor beta chains originate from one sample sequenced in a study of cytomegalovirus exposure and HLA in healthy donors. The PCR contained 60 Vbeta and 13 Jbeta primers. TCRdb's table, derived via immunoSEQ multiplex PCR, lists solely in-frame clones and lacks some. The profile shows a few hundred thousand clones, roughly 80% of them singletons. Sequencing was done on a sample of PBMCs. The origin of the receptors is a girl between 2 and 10 years old in good health and CMV-seronegative.

The genes are TRBV19 and TRBJ2-7; TRBD2 aligns across 9 bases. V lost 6 bases and J lost 4; bases outside the gene matches: 13. The CDR3 is made up of 16 amino acids. Per germline, CDR1 LNHDA and CDR2 SQIVND (reference sequence). CDR3 nucleotide sequence: TGTGCCAGTAGCCTACGAAGTAGCGGGGGACCTTACGAGCAGTACTTC. Amino acids: CASSLRSSGGPYEQYF.

This clone has more than one count but fewer than ten. The chain employs TRBV11-2 and TRBJ1-2; D remains ambiguous. Per the germline V gene, CDR1 is SGHAT and CDR2 is FQNNGV. The CDR3 runs 15 residues. V shed 3 bases and J shed 2 bases, with 13 bases lying between them. The CDR3 protein is CASSLLEQANYGYTF. The CDR3 bases are TGTGCCAGCAGCTTGCTTGAGCAGGCAAACTATGGCTACACCTTC.

This clone was counted a few times. CDR3 sequence (DNA): TGTGCGGGGGCCAACCCAGGCAATCAGCCCCAGCATTTT. Its translation is CAGANPGNQPQHF. The chain employs TRBV28 and TRBJ1-5; D is perhaps TRBD1 (6 bases). Looked up from germline, CDR1 is MDHEN and CDR2 is SYDVKM. The CDR3 covers 13 residues.

This clone was counted once. This sequence joins TRBV19 and TRBJ2-5, with TRBD2 identical over 12 bases. Germline V CDR1 and CDR2: LNHDA, SQIVND (reference sequence). The V segment lost 4 bases and the J segment 0 bases; nucleotides outside the gene matches: 6. The CDR3 runs 17 residues. The CDR3 bases are TGTGCCAGTAGTACCCTCCGGACTAGCGGGGACCAAGAGACCCAGTACTTC. Amino acids: CASSTLRTSGDQETQYF.

In this sample, this clone turned up a few times. The rearrangement joins TRBV5-6 to TRBJ2-7; 13 nucleotides match TRBD2. This CDR3 is 15 amino acids long. Germline V gives CDR1 SGHDT, CDR2 YYEEEE. Unmatched junction bases numbered 0, after V lost 3 bases and J lost 0 bases. CDR3 sequence: CASSWTSGSSYEQYF. The CDR3 DNA is TGTGCCAGCAGCTGGACTAGCGGGAGCTCCTACGAGCAGTACTTC.

About this clone: This CDR3 is also generated by other DNA sequences in the sample. V and J are TRBV6-1 and TRBJ1-5, with 7 bases fitting TRBD1. Germline trimming cut 2 bases from V and 7 bases from J; bases unmatched to any gene: 8. This CDR3 spans 15 amino acids. From germline, CDR1 is MNHNS and CDR2 SASEGT. Here the CDR3 DNA reads TGTGCCAGCAGTGAAAAGGGGGCGCGAAGGCAGCCCCAGCATTTT. This gives the protein CASSEKGARRQPQHF.

This clone was detected a few times. The chain combines TRBV4-2 with TRBJ1-1; D gene unclear. The CDR3 has 14 residues. Per the germline V gene, CDR1 is LGHNA and CDR2 is YNFKEQ. Trimming took 2 bases from V and 0 from J, leaving 7 bases between them. CDR3 loop: CASSQRLMNTEAFF. CDR3 coding DNA: TGTGCCAGCAGCCAACGACTTATGAACACTGAAGCTTTCTTT.

The rearrangement uses TRBV10-3 and TRBJ1-1; D uncertain. Germline V CDR1 and CDR2: ENHRY, SYGVKD. There are 11 residues in the CDR3. Trimming shortened V by 9 bases and J by 8 bases, and 13 bases separated the two germline ends. The CDR3 reads CAIGSGYEAFF. In DNA, the CDR3 is TGTGCCATAGGATCCGGGTACGAAGCTTTCTTT.

This rearrangement joins TRBV7-6 to TRBJ1-2; TRBD1 matches 9 bases. CDR1 and CDR2 from the germline V gene are SGHVS and FNYEAQ. This CDR3 has 15 residues. J gave up 8 bases and V 1 base, and 8 bases lay outside the gene matches. CDR3 sequence reads: CASSLVQDRGWGYTF. The CDR3 DNA reads as TGTGCCAGCAGCTTAGTCCAGGACAGGGGCTGGGGCTACACCTTC.

The chain carries TRBV5-6 and TRBJ1-1; D ambiguous. CDR1 SGHDT and CDR2 YYEEEE come from the germline V gene. There are 12 residues in the CDR3. V lost 1 base and J 8 bases, leaving 9 bases between the germline ends. CDR3 coding DNA: TGTGCCAGCAGCTTGCGAGGCCCCGAAGCTTTCTTT. This encodes CASSLRGPEAFF. Full variable domain (outside the CDR3, taken from reference TRBV5-6 and TRBJ1-1): DAGVTQSPTHLIKTRGQQVTLRCSPKSGHDTVSWYQQALGQGPQFIFQYYEEEERQRGNFPDRFSGHQFPNYSSELNVNALLLGDSALYLCASSLRGPEAFFGQGTRLTVV.

V usage is TRBV7-3 and J usage is TRBJ2-2; the match to TRBD1 covers 7 bases. Germline assignment: CDR1 SGHTA and CDR2 FQGTGA. The CDR3 runs 16 residues. V shed 0 bases, J shed 2 bases, and the junction held 3 bases outside the gene matches. The CDR3: CASSLTGGANTGELFF. The CDR3 bases are TGTGCCAGCAGCTTAACAGGGGGCGCAAACACCGGGGAGCTGTTTTTT. Full variable domain (rest looked up from reference TRBV7-3 and TRBJ2-2): GAGVSQTPSNKVTEKGKYVELRCDPISGHTALYWYRQSLGQGPEFLIYFQGTGAADDSGLPNDRFFAVRPEGSVSTLKIQRTERGDSAVYLCASSLTGGANTGELFFGEGSRLTVL.

The chain recombines TRBV5-1 with TRBJ1-2, with D perhaps matching TRBD1 (6 bases). This CDR3 is built from 14 residues. Trimming stripped 4 bases from V and 4 bases from J, with 14 bases between. From germline, CDR1 is SGHRS and CDR2 YFSETQ. The CDR3 bases are TGCGCCAGCAGCCCCGGACAGCAACTCTATGGCTACACCTTC. The encoded protein is CASSPGQQLYGYTF.

The rearrangement links TRBV4-2 to TRBJ2-1; 8 bases map to TRBD2. Trimming removed 6 bases from V and 4 bases from J; junction bases left unmatched: 14. Germline CDR1 LGHNA, CDR2 YNFKEQ. The CDR3 consists of 17 residues. CDR3 DNA: TGTGCCAGCAGGAGGGAAATAGCGGGGCCCACTTACAATGAGCAGTTCTTC. Encoded protein: CASRREIAGPTYNEQFF.

The chain is built from TRBV29-1 and TRBJ2-3, with a possible D match to TRBD1 (7 bases). There are 15 residues in the CDR3. Trimming removed 3 bases at V and 0 bases at J, with 13 bases between. CDR1 is SQVTM and CDR2 is ANQGSEA in the germline V gene. The CDR3 region is CSVDPGGGSTDTQYF. In DNA, the CDR3 is TGCAGCGTTGACCCTGGAGGGGGCAGCACAGATACGCAGTATTTT.

Of note for this clone: At one of its ends the junction is not consistent with the germline gene, which may arise from a read error. This chain uses TRBV13 with TRBJ2-7; D is ambiguous. CDR3 length: 14 residues. Germline values: CDR1 PRHDT, CDR2 FYEKMQ (reference sequence). In DNA, the CDR3 is TGTGCCAGCAGCCTAGGTAAATCCTCCTACGAGCAGTACTTC. Its protein is CASSLGKSSYEQYF.

This clone appeared a single time. This sequence joins TRBV2 and TRBJ2-6, with 8 bases fitting TRBD2. From germline, CDR1 is SNHLY and CDR2 FYNNEI. CDR3 length: 19 amino acids. Trimming took 6 bases from V and 3 from J; bases not matched to a gene: 16. CDR3: CASRPGLANSLNGANVLTF. For the CDR3, the DNA is TGTGCCAGCAGACCCGGACTAGCTAACTCCTTAAATGGGGCCAACGTCCTGACTTTC.

The rearrangement uses TRBV2 and TRBJ1-1, with TRBD1 as a possible D gene (5 bases). The CDR3 has 13 amino acids. V lost 9 bases and J lost 4, with 15 bases in between. Per germline, CDR1 SNHLY and CDR2 FYNNEI. CDR3 coding DNA: TGTGCCAGTTCCGTTGACAGTGGCACTGAAGCTTTCTTT. Translating it yields CASSVDSGTEAFF.

The V call is TRBV6-1, the J call TRBJ2-3; 9 bases line up with TRBD1. Germline CDR1 reads MNHNS; CDR2 reads SASEGT. This CDR3 has 15 residues. V shed 4 bases, J shed 6 bases, and the junction held 8 bases outside the gene matches. The CDR3 coding sequence is TGTGCCAGCAGTGCCCGGACAGGGGCGTCGGATACGCAGTATTTT. Its protein is CASSARTGASDTQYF.

The V call is TRBV29-1, the J call TRBJ2-7, with 9 bases matching TRBD2. The length of the CDR3 is 13 residues. The V gene end was trimmed by 7 bases and the J gene end by 6 bases; junction bases not matched to a gene: 10. CDR1 SQVTM and CDR2 ANQGSEA come from the germline V gene. The CDR3, as DNA: TGCAGCGCTCGATTGACTAGCGGAGGCGAGCAGTACTTC. Residues: CSARLTSGGEQYF.

The sample holds one count of this clone. The chain has TRBV30 and TRBJ2-1; 12 bases agree with TRBD2. This CDR3 spans 18 amino acids. V trimming: 1 base; J trimming: 3 bases; junction bases outside the gene matches: 10. Germline V CDR1 and CDR2: GTSNPN, SVGIG (reference sequence). The CDR3 loop reads CAWSETSGRSLSYNEQFF. The CDR3 region has the DNA TGTGCCTGGAGTGAGACTAGCGGGAGAAGCTTGAGCTACAATGAGCAGTTCTTC.

The chain combines TRBV10-1 with TRBJ2-3; 13 positions agree with TRBD2. Germline assignment: CDR1 WNHNN and CDR2 SYGVQD (reference sequence). V lost 6 bases, J lost 0 bases, and 9 bases stayed unmatched. The CDR3 extends over 18 amino acids. CDR3 sequence: CASSEGLAGRPSTDTQYF. The CDR3 DNA reads TGCGCCAGCAGCGAGGGACTAGCGGGGCGCCCTAGCACAGATACGCAGTATTTT.

The J gene is TRBJ2-2, the V gene TRBV7-3, with D uncertain. This CDR3 has 13 amino acids. Per germline, CDR1 SGHTA and CDR2 FQGTGA. V was clipped by 4 bases and J by 1 base, with 4 bases between them. CDR3 residues: CASSYQNTGELFF. CDR3 DNA sequence: TGTGCCAGCAGCTATCAGAACACCGGGGAGCTGTTTTTT.

The chain is built from TRBV4-2 and TRBJ2-5; D not certain. The CDR3 spans 10 residues. Trimming removed 10 bases at V and 4 bases at J, with 7 bases between. Germline V gene lookup returns CDR1 LGHNA and CDR2 YNFKEQ. This CDR3 is CATGRETQYF. The DNA of the CDR3 is TGTGCCACCGGTCGAGAGACCCAGTACTTC.

J is TRBJ1-5 and V is TRBV5-6, with D unresolved. The V gene's germline CDR1 is SGHDT and CDR2 YYEEEE. The CDR3 sequence is 13 residues long. Trimming pared 4 bases from V and 4 bases from J, leaving 9 bases between. CDR3 sequence reads: CASSTGWNQPQHF. The CDR3 DNA sequence: TGTGCCAGCAGCACGGGATGGAATCAGCCCCAGCATTTT. Filled out from reference TRBV5-6 and TRBJ1-5, the complete variable domain reads DAGVTQSPTHLIKTRGQQVTLRCSPKSGHDTVSWYQQALGQGPQFIFQYYEEEERQRGNFPDRFSGHQFPNYSSELNVNALLLGDSALYLCASSTGWNQPQHFGDGTRLSIL.

V usage is TRBV6-5 and J usage is TRBJ2-3; the D is unclear. Looked up from germline, CDR1 is MNHEY and CDR2 is SVGAGI. Between the trimmed V and J ends, which lost 0 bases and 6 bases, there was a span of 10 bases. The CDR3 is 14 residues long. CDR3 sequence: CASSYSTIGDTQYF. The CDR3 region has the DNA TGTGCCAGCAGTTACTCTACTATCGGGGATACGCAGTATTTT.

Details on this clone: Other DNA sequences from this sample encode an identical CDR3 as well. The V and J genes are TRBV21-1 and TRBJ2-1; the D call in the table, TRBD2, was not verified against the DNA. TRBV21-1 is a known pseudogene. The CDR3 has 17 residues. The CDR3, as DNA: TGTGCCAGCAGTATCTGCCCCACTAGCGGGTGGGGAAATGAGCAGTTCTTC. Translating gives CASSICPTSGWGNEQFF.

The chain links TRBV27 to TRBJ1-3, with TRBD1 as a possible D gene (5 bases). V was trimmed by 6 bases and J by 2 bases, leaving 17 bases between them. Germline CDR1 MNHEY, CDR2 SMNVEV (reference sequence). The CDR3 runs 16 residues. This CDR3 is CASRRGVGGAGNTIYF. The CDR3 DNA reads TGTGCCAGCAGGCGCGGAGTCGGGGGAGCTGGAAACACCATATATTTT.

The J gene is TRBJ2-4, the V gene TRBV6-1; 8 bases align to TRBD2. CDR3 size: 20 residues. Germline CDR1 reads MNHNS; CDR2 reads SASEGT. V lost 3 bases, J lost 2 bases, and 18 bases stayed unmatched. Here the CDR3 DNA reads TGTGCCAGCAGTGATCCCCTAGCTCGGATAAGCGGGAGTTCCAAAAACATTCAGTACTTC. Translation: CASSDPLARISGSSKNIQYF.